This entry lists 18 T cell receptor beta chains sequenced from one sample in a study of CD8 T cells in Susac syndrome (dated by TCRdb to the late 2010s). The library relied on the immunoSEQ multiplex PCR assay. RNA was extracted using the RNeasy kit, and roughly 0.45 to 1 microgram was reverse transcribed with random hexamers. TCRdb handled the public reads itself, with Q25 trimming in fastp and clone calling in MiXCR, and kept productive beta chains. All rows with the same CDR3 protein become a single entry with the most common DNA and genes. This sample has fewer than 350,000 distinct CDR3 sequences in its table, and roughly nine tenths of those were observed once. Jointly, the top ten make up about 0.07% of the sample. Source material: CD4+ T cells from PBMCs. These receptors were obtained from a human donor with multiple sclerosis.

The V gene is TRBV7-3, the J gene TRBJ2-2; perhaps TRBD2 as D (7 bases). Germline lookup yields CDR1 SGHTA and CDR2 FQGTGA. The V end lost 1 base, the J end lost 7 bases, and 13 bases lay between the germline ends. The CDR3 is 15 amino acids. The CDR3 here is CASSLIGGAIGELFF. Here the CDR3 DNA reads TGTGCCAGCAGCTTAATAGGGGGGGCGATCGGGGAGCTGTTTTTT.

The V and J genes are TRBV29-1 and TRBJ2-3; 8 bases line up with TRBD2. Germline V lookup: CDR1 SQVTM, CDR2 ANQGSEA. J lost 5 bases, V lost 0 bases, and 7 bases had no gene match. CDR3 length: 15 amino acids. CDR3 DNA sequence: TGCAGCGTTGAAGATCCGGGGGGGGCCGGAGATACGCAGTATTTT. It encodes CSVEDPGGAGDTQYF.

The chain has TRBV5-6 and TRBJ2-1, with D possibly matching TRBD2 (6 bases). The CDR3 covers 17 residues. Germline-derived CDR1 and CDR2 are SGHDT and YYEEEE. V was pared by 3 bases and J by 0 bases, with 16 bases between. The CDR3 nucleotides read TGTGCCAGCAGCTCGGCCGCGGGGCCCCACTCCTACAATGAGCAGTTCTTC. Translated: CASSSAAGPHSYNEQFF.

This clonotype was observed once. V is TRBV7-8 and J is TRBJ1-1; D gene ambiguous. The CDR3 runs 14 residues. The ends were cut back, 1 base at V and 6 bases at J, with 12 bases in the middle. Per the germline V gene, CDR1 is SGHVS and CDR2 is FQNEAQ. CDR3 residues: CASSLEQFGPEAFF. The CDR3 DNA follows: TGTGCCAGCAGCTTAGAACAGTTCGGGCCTGAAGCTTTCTTT.

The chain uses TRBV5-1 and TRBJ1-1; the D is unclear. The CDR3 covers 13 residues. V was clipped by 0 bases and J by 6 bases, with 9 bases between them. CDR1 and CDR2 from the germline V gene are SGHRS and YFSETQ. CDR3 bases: TGCGCCAGCAGCTTGGCGGGGATGGCTGAAGCTTTCTTT. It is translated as CASSLAGMAEAFF. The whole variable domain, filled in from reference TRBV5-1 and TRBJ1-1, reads KAGVTQTPRYLIKTRGQQVTLSCSPISGHRSVSWYQQTPGQGLQFLFEYFSETQRNKGNFPGRFSGRQFSNSRSEMNVSTLELGDSALYLCASSLAGMAEAFFGQGTRLTVV.

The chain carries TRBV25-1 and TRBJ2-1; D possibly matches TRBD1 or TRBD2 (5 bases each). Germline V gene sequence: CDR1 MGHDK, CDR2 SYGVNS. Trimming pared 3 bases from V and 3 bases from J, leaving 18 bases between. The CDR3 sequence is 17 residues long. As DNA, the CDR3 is TGTGCCAGCAGTGACTCCATCCGGGACGGAAACTACAATGAGCAGTTCTTC. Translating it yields CASSDSIRDGNYNEQFF.

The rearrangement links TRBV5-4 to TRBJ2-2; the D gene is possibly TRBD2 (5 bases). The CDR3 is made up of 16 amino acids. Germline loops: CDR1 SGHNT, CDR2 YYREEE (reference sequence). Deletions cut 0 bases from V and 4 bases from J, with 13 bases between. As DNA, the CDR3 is TGTGCCAGCAGCTTGGTGACTATACGACTCACCGGGGAGCTGTTTTTT. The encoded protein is CASSLVTIRLTGELFF. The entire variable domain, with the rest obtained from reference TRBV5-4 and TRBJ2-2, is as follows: ETGVTQSPTHLIKTRGQQVTLRCSSQSGHNTVSWYQQALGQGPQFIFQYYREEENGRGNFPPRFSGLQFPNYSSELNVNALELDDSALYLCASSLVTIRLTGELFFGEGSRLTVL.

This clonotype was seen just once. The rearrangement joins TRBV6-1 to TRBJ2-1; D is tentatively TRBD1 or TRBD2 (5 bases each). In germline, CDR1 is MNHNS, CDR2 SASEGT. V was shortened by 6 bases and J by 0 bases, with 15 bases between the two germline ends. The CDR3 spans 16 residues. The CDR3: CASRWDQSGSYNEQFF. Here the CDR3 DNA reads TGTGCCAGCAGATGGGACCAAAGCGGCTCCTACAATGAGCAGTTCTTC.

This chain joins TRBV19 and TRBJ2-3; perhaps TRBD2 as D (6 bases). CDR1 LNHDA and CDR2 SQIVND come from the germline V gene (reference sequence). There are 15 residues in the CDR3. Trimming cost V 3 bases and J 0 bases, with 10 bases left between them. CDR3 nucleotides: TGTGCCAGTAGTATTACGGGGGTTAGCACAGATACGCAGTATTTT. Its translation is CASSITGVSTDTQYF. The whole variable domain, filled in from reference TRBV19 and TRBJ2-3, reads DGGITQSPKYLFRKEGQNVTLSCEQNLNHDAMYWYRQDPGQGLRLIYYSQIVNDFQKGDIAEGYSVSREKKESFPLTVTSAQKNPTAFYLCASSITGVSTDTQYFGPGTRLTVL.

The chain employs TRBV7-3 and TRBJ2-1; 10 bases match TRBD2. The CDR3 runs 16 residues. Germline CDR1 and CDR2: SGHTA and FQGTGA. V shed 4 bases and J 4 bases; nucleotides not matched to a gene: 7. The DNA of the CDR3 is TGTGCCAGCAGCTATAGCGGGGGGCCGACTTACAATGAGCAGTTCTTC. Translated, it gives CASSYSGGPTYNEQFF.

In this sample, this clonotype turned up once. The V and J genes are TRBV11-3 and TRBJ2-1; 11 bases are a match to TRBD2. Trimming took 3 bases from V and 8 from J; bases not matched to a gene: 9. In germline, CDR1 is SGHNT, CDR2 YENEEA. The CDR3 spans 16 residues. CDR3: CASSFGGLAGGYEQFF. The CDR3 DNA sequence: TGTGCCAGCAGCTTTGGCGGGCTAGCGGGGGGTTATGAGCAGTTCTTC.

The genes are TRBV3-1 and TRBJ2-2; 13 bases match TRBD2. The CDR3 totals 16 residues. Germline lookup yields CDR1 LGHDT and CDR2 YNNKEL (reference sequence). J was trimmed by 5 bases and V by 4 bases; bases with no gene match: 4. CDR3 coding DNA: TGTGCCAGCAGCCTTGGACTAGCGGGAGTTACCGGGGAGCTGTTTTTT. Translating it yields CASSLGLAGVTGELFF. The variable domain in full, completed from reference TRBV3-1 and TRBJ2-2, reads DTAVSQTPKYLVTQMGNDKSIKCEQNLGHDTMYWYKQDSKKFLKIMFSYNNKELIINETVPNRFSPKSPDKAHLNLHINSLELGDSAVYFCASSLGLAGVTGELFFGEGSRLTVL.

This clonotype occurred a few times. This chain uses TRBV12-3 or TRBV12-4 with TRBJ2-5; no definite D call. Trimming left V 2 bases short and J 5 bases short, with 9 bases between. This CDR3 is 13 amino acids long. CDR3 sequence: CASSLSSQETQYF. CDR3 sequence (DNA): TGTGCCAGCAGTTTATCTAGTCAGGAGACCCAGTACTTC.

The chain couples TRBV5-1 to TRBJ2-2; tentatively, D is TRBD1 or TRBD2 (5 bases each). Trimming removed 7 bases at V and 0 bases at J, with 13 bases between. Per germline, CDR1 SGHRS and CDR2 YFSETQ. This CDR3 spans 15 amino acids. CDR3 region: CASLEGRTNTGELFF. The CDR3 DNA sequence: TGCGCCAGCCTAGAGGGGCGGACGAACACCGGGGAGCTGTTTTTT.

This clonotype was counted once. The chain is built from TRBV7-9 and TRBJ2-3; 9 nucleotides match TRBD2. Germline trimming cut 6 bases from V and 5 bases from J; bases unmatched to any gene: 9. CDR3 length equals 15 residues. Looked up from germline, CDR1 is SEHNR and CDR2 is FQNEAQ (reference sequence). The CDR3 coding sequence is TGTGCCAGCAGACCGGCAAGCGGGGGGAAAGATACGCAGTATTTT. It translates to CASRPASGGKDTQYF.

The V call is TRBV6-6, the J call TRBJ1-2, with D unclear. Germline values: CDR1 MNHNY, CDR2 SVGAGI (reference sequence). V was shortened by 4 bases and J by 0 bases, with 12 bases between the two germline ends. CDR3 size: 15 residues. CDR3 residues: CASSSGRGSNYGYTF. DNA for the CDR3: TGTGCCAGCAGTTCTGGGAGAGGTTCTAACTATGGCTACACCTTC.

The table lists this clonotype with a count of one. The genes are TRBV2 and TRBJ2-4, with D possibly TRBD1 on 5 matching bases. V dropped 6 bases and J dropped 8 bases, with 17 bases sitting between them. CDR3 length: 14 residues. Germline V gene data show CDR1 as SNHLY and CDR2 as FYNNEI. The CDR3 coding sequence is TGTGCCAGCAGCCGGACAACATCTGGGGACATTCAGTACTTC. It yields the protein CASSRTTSGDIQYF.

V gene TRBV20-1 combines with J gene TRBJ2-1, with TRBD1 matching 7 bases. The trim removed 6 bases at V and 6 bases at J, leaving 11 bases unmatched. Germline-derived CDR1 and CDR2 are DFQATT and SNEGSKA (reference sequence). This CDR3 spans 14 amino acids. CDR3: CSAKDRESLNEQFF. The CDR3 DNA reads TGCAGTGCAAAAGACAGGGAATCCCTCAATGAGCAGTTCTTC.